This T cell receptor beta chain was captured by sequencing in a study of CXCR3-negative and CXCR3-positive naive CD8 T cells. As for the study in general: Per-library TRB read counts averaged about 1.5 +/- 0.3 million, adding up to about 140 million in total. Findings and caveats of the study: Memory cells differed in TRBV-TRBJ usage, but naive CXCR3-negative and CXCR3-positive cells had similar usage. Both naive subsets had comparably high diversity; memory CD8+ cells much lower.

Germline V gives CDR1 LNHNV, CDR2 YYDKDF (reference sequence). This CDR3 has 15 amino acids. Every CD8+ subset sample held a few hundred thousand flow-sorted cells, done in triplicate. The study made its TRB cDNA libraries by 5' RACE, adding UMI labels. After re-calling the 5' RACE reads, TCRdb lists one entry per CDR3 protein, DNA absent. With some 22,000 distinct CDR3 sequences in the sample, the ten largest clones hold more than 15%. Remarks on this clonotype: What it binds is unknown.

The J gene is TRBJ2-7, the V gene TRBV15; TCRdb's assignment of TRBD2 cannot be checked, as there is no DNA. The sample comprised memory CD8+ T cells from blood. The clonotype was recovered from a human donor in good health. Some clones in this sample may be carry-over from other donors' samples. Here the CDR3 reads CATSRDRLARDEQYF. Full variable domain (outside the CDR3, taken from reference TRBV15 and TRBJ2-7): DAMVIQNPRYQVTQFGKPVTLSCSQTLNHNVMYWYQQKSSQAPKLLFHYYDKDFNNEADTPDNFQSRRPNTSFCFLDIRSPGLGDTAMYLCATSRDRLARDEQYFGPGTRLTVT.